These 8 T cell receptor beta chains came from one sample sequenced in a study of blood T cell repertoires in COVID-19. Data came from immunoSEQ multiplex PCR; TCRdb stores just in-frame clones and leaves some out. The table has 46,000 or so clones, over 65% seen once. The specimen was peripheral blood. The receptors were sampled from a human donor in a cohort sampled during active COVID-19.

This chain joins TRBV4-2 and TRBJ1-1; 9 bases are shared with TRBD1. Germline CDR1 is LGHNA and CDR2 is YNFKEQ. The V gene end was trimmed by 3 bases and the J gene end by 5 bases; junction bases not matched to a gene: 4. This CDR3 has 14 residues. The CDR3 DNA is TGTGCCAGCAGCCAGGGACAGGGTGAGACTGAAGCTTTCTTT. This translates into CASSQGQGETEAFF.

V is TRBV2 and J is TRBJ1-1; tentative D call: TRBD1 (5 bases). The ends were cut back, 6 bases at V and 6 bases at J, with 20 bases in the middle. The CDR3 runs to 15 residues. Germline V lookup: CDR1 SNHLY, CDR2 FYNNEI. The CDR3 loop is CASSVVDTWKPEAFF. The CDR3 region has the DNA TGTGCCAGCAGCGTGGTGGACACATGGAAGCCTGAAGCTTTCTTT. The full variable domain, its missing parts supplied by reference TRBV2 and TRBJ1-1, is EPEVTQTPSHQVTQMGQEVILRCVPISNHLYFYWYRQILGQKVEFLVSFYNNEISEKSEIFDDQFSVERPDGSNFTLKIRSTKLEDSAMYFCASSVVDTWKPEAFFGQGTRLTVV.

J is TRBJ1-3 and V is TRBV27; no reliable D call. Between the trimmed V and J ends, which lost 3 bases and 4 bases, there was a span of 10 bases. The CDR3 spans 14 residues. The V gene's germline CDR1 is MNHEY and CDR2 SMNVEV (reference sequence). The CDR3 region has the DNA TGTGCCAGCAGTTTCCGGGGTGTGGGAAACACCATATATTTT. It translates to CASSFRGVGNTIYF.

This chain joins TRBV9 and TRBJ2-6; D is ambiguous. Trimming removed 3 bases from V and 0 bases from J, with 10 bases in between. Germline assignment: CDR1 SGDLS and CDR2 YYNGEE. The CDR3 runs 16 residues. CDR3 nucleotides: TGTGCCAGCAGCGGGGCTTATTTCTCTGGGGCCAACGTCCTGACTTTC. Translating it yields CASSGAYFSGANVLTF.

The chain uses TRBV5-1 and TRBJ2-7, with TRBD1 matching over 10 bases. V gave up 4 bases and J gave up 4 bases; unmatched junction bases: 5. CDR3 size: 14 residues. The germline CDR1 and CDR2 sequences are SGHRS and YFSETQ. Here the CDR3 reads CASSPDRGQYEQYF. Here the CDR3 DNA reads TGCGCCAGCAGCCCCGACAGGGGGCAATACGAGCAGTACTTC. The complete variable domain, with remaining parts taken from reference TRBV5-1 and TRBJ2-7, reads KAGVTQTPRYLIKTRGQQVTLSCSPISGHRSVSWYQQTPGQGLQFLFEYFSETQRNKGNFPGRFSGRQFSNSRSEMNVSTLELGDSALYLCASSPDRGQYEQYFGPGTRLTVT.

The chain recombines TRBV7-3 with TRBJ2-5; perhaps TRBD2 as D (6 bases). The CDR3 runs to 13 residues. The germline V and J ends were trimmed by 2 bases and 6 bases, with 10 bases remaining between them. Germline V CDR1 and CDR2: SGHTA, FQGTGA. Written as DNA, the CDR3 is TGTGCCAGCAGCTTAGGGGGGTGGAAGACCCAGTACTTC. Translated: CASSLGGWKTQYF.

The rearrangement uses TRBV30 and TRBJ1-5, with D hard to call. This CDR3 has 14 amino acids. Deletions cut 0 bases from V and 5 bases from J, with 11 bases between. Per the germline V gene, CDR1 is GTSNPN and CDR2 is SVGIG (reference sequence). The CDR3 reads CAWSVSVQDQPQHF. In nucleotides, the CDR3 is TGTGCCTGGAGTGTATCGGTTCAGGATCAGCCCCAGCATTTT.

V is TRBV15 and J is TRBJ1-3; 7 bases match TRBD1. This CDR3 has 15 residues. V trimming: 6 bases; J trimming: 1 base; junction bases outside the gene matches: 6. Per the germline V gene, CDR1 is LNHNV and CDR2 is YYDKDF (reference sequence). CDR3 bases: TGTGCCACCAGTCGAGGGGGCAAATCTGGAAACACCATATATTTT. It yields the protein CATSRGGKSGNTIYF.